The 17 T cell receptor beta chains presented below share a single source sample, sequenced in a study of T cell responses to AZD1222 COVID-19 vaccine. Sequenced by immunoSEQ multiplex PCR; TCRdb stores in-frame clones only, minus some. The sample consists of more than 75,000 clones, roughly 89% of them appearing once. Sequencing was performed on peripheral blood, taken on day 0 of AZD1222 vaccination. The receptors originated from an adult in good health.

This chain uses TRBV19 with TRBJ1-1; 7 bases map to TRBD1. Germline loops: CDR1 LNHDA, CDR2 SQIVND (reference sequence). J was trimmed by 0 bases and V by 3 bases; bases with no gene match: 7. This CDR3 has 16 amino acids. The CDR3 DNA is TGTGCCAGTAGTATGGGGAAGGGGGCGATGAACACTGAAGCTTTCTTT. Amino acid sequence: CASSMGKGAMNTEAFF.

The chain couples TRBV4-2 to TRBJ1-5, with D uncertain. This CDR3 is built from 15 residues. Per germline, CDR1 LGHNA and CDR2 YNFKEQ. Trimming removed 4 bases from V and 0 bases from J, with 10 bases in between. The CDR3 is CASSPTVVSNQPQHF. CDR3 DNA sequence: TGTGCCAGCAGCCCGACGGTAGTTAGCAATCAGCCCCAGCATTTT.

The chain combines TRBV25-1 with TRBJ2-3; D not resolved. CDR3 length: 15 residues. The V gene's germline CDR1 is MGHDK and CDR2 SYGVNS. Trimming shortened V by 3 bases and J by 4 bases, and 14 bases separated the two germline ends. CDR3 coding DNA: TGTGCCAGCAGTGATTTGGCCCGGGTCGCAGATACGCAGTATTTT. Its protein product is CASSDLARVADTQYF.

This clone came up once. V usage is TRBV6-1 and J usage is TRBJ2-4; D gene ambiguous. The V gene's germline CDR1 is MNHNS and CDR2 SASEGT. The CDR3 is 15 residues long. V was shortened by 3 bases and J by 3 bases, with 12 bases between the two germline ends. In DNA form, the CDR3 reads TGTGCCAGCAGTGACCCGTTTCTAGGCAAAAACATTCAGTACTTC. As protein: CASSDPFLGKNIQYF.

The chain is built from TRBV10-3 and TRBJ2-1; D may correspond to TRBD1 or TRBD2 (6 bases each). This CDR3 has 14 residues. V was cut by 3 bases and J by 8 bases, with 14 bases left in between. In germline, CDR1 is ENHRY, CDR2 SYGVKD. The CDR3 coding sequence is TGTGCCATCAGTGAATCGGGTCGGGGGCATGAGCAGTTCTTC. This sequence encodes CAISESGRGHEQFF.

The V and J genes are TRBV5-5 and TRBJ2-7; D might be TRBD1 or TRBD2, each matching 5 bases. In germline, CDR1 is SGHKS, CDR2 YYEKEE (reference sequence). The V end was cut by 4 bases, the J end by 5 bases, with 22 bases between. The CDR3 runs 16 residues. CDR3 in DNA: TGTGCCAGCAGCCCCGAGTTCGGACTCCAGGGCCACGAGCAGTACTTC. Translation: CASSPEFGLQGHEQYF.

The chain joins TRBV11-2 to TRBJ1-6, with D possibly matching TRBD1 (6 bases). Trimming pared 2 bases from V and 7 bases from J, leaving 12 bases between. Germline V lookup: CDR1 SGHAT, CDR2 FQNNGV. The CDR3 has 15 amino acids. In DNA, the CDR3 is TGTGCCAGCAGCTTAAGGGGGGGCCTAAATTCACCCCTCCACTTT. It is translated as CASSLRGGLNSPLHF.

The chain joins TRBV7-9 to TRBJ1-1; D uncertain. The V gene lost 5 bases and the J gene lost 1 base, with 17 bases spanning the gap. The CDR3 runs 16 residues. Germline V gene data show CDR1 as SEHNR and CDR2 as FQNEAQ (reference sequence). The CDR3 nucleotides are TGTGCCAGCAGCGTCGACGGGGTGGGCGGGAACACTGAAGCTTTCTTT. This sequence encodes CASSVDGVGGNTEAFF.

The chain joins TRBV19 to TRBJ2-2; the D gene is possibly TRBD1 (6 bases). Germline V gene lookup returns CDR1 LNHDA and CDR2 SQIVND (reference sequence). Trimming stripped 7 bases from V and 4 bases from J, with 19 bases between. This CDR3 contains 16 residues. CDR3 sequence reads: CASTAGGRSGTGELFF. CDR3 nucleotides: TGTGCCAGTACCGCTGGGGGCCGGTCAGGCACCGGGGAGCTGTTTTTT.

The chain is built from TRBV7-8 and TRBJ2-2; TRBD2 is a possible D gene (5 bases). The germline V gene has CDR1 SGHVS and CDR2 FQNEAQ. Deletions cut 5 bases from V and 3 bases from J, with 10 bases between. This CDR3 spans 14 amino acids. The CDR3 coding sequence is TGTGCCAGCAGCCGAACTAGAGACACCGGGGAGCTGTTTTTT. Its protein product is CASSRTRDTGELFF.

The gene calls are TRBV18 and TRBJ2-3; D possibly matches TRBD1 or TRBD2 (5 bases each). CDR1 is KGHSH, CDR2 LQKENI, per germline. Trimming took 3 bases from V and 4 from J, leaving 14 bases between them. The CDR3 is 15 residues long. CDR3 in DNA: TGTGCCAGCTCACCCGGACGAGGGGTGGCAGATACGCAGTATTTT. Its protein is CASSPGRGVADTQYF.

This clone has a single count. This chain connects TRBV7-2 to TRBJ1-2; maybe TRBD1 (5 bases). The germline gives CDR1 SGHTA, CDR2 FQGNSA. Trimming cost V 3 bases and J 5 bases, with 13 bases left between them. This CDR3 has 14 amino acids. The CDR3 DNA follows: TGTGCCAGCAGCTTCGATCGGCAGGGATATGGCTACACCTTC. Translation gives CASSFDRQGYGYTF.

The rearrangement uses TRBV28 and TRBJ2-7; D gene uncertain. Germline CDR1 and CDR2: MDHEN and SYDVKM. The CDR3 consists of 13 residues. Between the trimmed V and J ends, which lost 6 bases and 4 bases, there was a span of 13 bases. CDR3 region: CASSAFGRYEQYF. The CDR3, as DNA: TGTGCCAGCAGCGCCTTCGGCAGATACGAGCAGTACTTC.

The chain is built from TRBV6-1 and TRBJ1-5; D is unresolved. With 3 bases removed from V and 5 bases from J, the gap between germline ends came to 11 bases. Germline V gene lookup returns CDR1 MNHNS and CDR2 SASEGT. This CDR3 has 14 residues. The CDR3 DNA reads TGTGCCAGCAGTGACATCTATTTTTATCAGCCCCAGCATTTT. The encoded protein is CASSDIYFYQPQHF.

This rearrangement joins TRBV9 to TRBJ1-4; 7 nucleotides line up with TRBD1. The J segment lost 10 bases and the V segment lost 0 bases, leaving 12 bases of the junction unmatched. The germline V gene has CDR1 SGDLS and CDR2 YYNGEE. The CDR3 totals 16 residues. The CDR3 DNA follows: TGTGCCAGCAGCGTAGGGGTTCGACAGGGTGATGGAAAACTGTTTTTT. The encoded protein is CASSVGVRQGDGKLFF. Drawing the rest from reference TRBV9 and TRBJ1-4, the complete variable domain is DSGVTQTPKHLITATGQRVTLRCSPRSGDLSVYWYQQSLDQGLQFLIQYYNGEERAKGNILERFSAQQFPDLHSELNLSSLELGDSALYFCASSVGVRQGDGKLFFGSGTQLSVL.

V usage is TRBV7-9 and J usage is TRBJ1-2; 9 positions match TRBD1. The germline V gene encodes CDR1 SEHNR and CDR2 FQNEAQ (reference sequence). V shed 5 bases and J 2 bases; nucleotides not matched to a gene: 6. The CDR3 loop spans 15 amino acids. CDR3 in DNA: TGTGCCAGCAGCCCCATCACAGGGGGCAACTATGGCTACACCTTC. It codes for CASSPITGGNYGYTF.

The CDR3 here is CAWSNRVDGEQYF. The CDR3 bases are TGTGCCTGGAGCAACAGGGTAGACGGCGAGCAGTACTTC. The rearrangement uses TRBV30 and TRBJ2-7, with a possible D match to TRBD1 (6 bases). V lost 3 bases to trimming and J lost 6 bases, with 15 bases between them. This CDR3 has 13 residues. The germline CDR1 and CDR2 sequences are GTSNPN and SVGIG (reference sequence). Combining the CDR3 with reference TRBV30 and TRBJ2-7 gives the whole variable domain SQTIHQWPATLVQPVGSPLSLECTVEGTSNPNLYWYRQAAGRGLQLLFYSVGIGQISSEVPQNLSASRPQDRQFILSSKKLLLSDSGFYLCAWSNRVDGEQYFGPGTRLTVT.